Shown below are 18 T cell receptor beta chains from a single sample sequenced in a study of T-cell reconstitution after alpha-beta-depleted transplantation in children. It was with unique molecular identifiers that the TCRbeta library was prepared. MiXCR was run by TCRdb on the PCR reads, yielding one entry per CDR3 protein. The table lists approximately 1,000,000 distinct CDR3 sequences, about 29% of them singletons. This specimen consisted of PBMCs, mostly from graft donor cells, obtained 360 days after TCRalphabeta/CD19-depleted stem cell transplant. These receptors all stem from a boy younger than two who had a stem cell transplant for SCID, so the T cells may come from the graft donor.

The chain links TRBV10-3 to TRBJ2-1, with TRBD2 as a possible D gene (5 bases). CDR3 length equals 15 residues. V was shortened by 7 bases and J by 0 bases, with 13 bases between the two germline ends. The germline CDR1 and CDR2 sequences are ENHRY and SYGVKD. CDR3 in amino acids: CAINKGTSSYNEQFF. The CDR3 DNA follows: TGTGCCATCAACAAGGGTACTAGCTCCTACAATGAGCAGTTCTTC.

The chain couples TRBV20-1 to TRBJ2-7; 10 bases map to TRBD2. The CDR3 spans 15 residues. Germline CDR1 reads DFQATT; CDR2 reads SNEGSKA (reference sequence). The V gene end was trimmed by 6 bases and the J gene end by 4 bases; junction bases not matched to a gene: 12. CDR3 DNA: TGCAGTGCGCACCCCCTAGCGGGGGCGAGATACGAGCAGTACTTC. It is translated as CSAHPLAGARYEQYF.

The chain has TRBV5-1 and TRBJ2-7; D might be TRBD1 (5 bases). V lost 2 bases to trimming and J lost 1 base, with 13 bases between them. The germline V gene encodes CDR1 SGHRS and CDR2 YFSETQ. This CDR3 is built from 15 residues. The CDR3 reads CASSFGVTGSYEQYF. DNA of the CDR3: TGCGCCAGCAGCTTTGGGGTTACAGGTTCCTACGAGCAGTACTTC.

V usage is TRBV20-1 and J usage is TRBJ2-5; D call uncertain. The germline gives CDR1 DFQATT, CDR2 SNEGSKA (reference sequence). The CDR3 consists of 10 residues. With 8 bases removed from V and 3 bases from J, the gap between germline ends came to 7 bases. This CDR3 is CSPGKETQYF. The CDR3 DNA reads TGCAGTCCTGGAAAAGAGACCCAGTACTTC.

On this clonotype: Compared with germline, one end of the junction differs, possibly owing to a read error. DNA for the CDR3: TGTGCCAGCAGCCTGGACAGGGGCGGCACCGGGGAGCTGTTTTTT. Translated: CASSLDRGGTGELFF. The rearrangement joins TRBV5-1 to TRBJ2-2, with 9 positions matching TRBD1. Germline V CDR1 and CDR2: SGHRS, YFSETQ. The CDR3 contains 15 residues.

The rearrangement uses TRBV9 and TRBJ1-1; D not resolved. The CDR3 runs to 11 residues. Per germline, CDR1 SGDLS and CDR2 YYNGEE. Trimming left V 4 bases short and J 10 bases short, with 11 bases between. The CDR3 coding sequence is TGTGCCAGCAGCCCGGGAGGCAGAGCTTTCTTT. Amino acid sequence: CASSPGGRAFF.

CDR3 loop: CASSDLSSQGNEQFF. In nucleotides, the CDR3 is TGTGCCAGCAGTGACCTTTCATCACAGGGCAATGAGCAGTTCTTC. This chain joins TRBV25-1 and TRBJ2-1, with a weak D call TRBD1 (6 bases). V dropped 3 bases and J dropped 6 bases, with 15 bases sitting between them. The CDR3 has 15 amino acids. Germline values: CDR1 MGHDK, CDR2 SYGVNS.

The gene calls are TRBV5-4 and TRBJ2-2; no firm D call. Trimming pared 1 base from V and 10 bases from J, leaving 11 bases between. Germline CDR1 SGHNT, CDR2 YYREEE (reference sequence). CDR3 length equals 13 residues. The CDR3 spells CASSLSDGAELFF. The CDR3 DNA follows: TGTGCCAGCAGCTTGTCGGATGGTGCGGAGCTGTTTTTT.

The V call is TRBV12-3 or TRBV12-4, the J call TRBJ1-5, with D maybe TRBD1 (5 bases). V lost 6 bases and J 0 bases, leaving 12 bases between the germline ends. The CDR3 runs 15 residues. The CDR3 coding sequence is TGTGCCAGCAGCTCCTCAGGGAATAGCAATCAGCCCCAGCATTTT. Encoded protein: CASSSSGNSNQPQHF.

This clonotype was counted between two and nine times. DNA of the CDR3: TGCGCCAGCAGCCAAGGGGACAGGGTTGGGAGCACTGAAGCTTTCTTT. It specifies CASSQGDRVGSTEAFF. V gene TRBV4-1 combines with J gene TRBJ1-1; 9 bases match TRBD1. The ends lost 1 base at V and 4 bases at J; junction bases unmatched: 7. The V gene's germline CDR1 is MGHRA and CDR2 YSYEKL. The CDR3 contains 16 residues.

J is TRBJ1-1 and V is TRBV5-1, with 10 nucleotides matching TRBD1. The junction had 5 bases not matched to a gene; V was cut back by 8 bases and J by 1 base. The CDR3 is 14 residues long. Germline V gene lookup returns CDR1 SGHRS and CDR2 YFSETQ. The CDR3 sequence: CARRTGGANTEAFF. CDR3 nucleotide sequence: TGCGCCAGGCGGACAGGGGGAGCGAACACTGAAGCTTTCTTT.

The chain has TRBV28 and TRBJ1-5, with D possibly being TRBD1 (6 bases). Per the germline V gene, CDR1 is MDHEN and CDR2 is SYDVKM. Trimming took 4 bases from V and 7 from J, leaving 14 bases between them. CDR3 length: 14 amino acids. This CDR3 reads CASSSGVGEQPQHF. The CDR3 DNA reads TGTGCCAGCAGTTCAGGGGTGGGAGAGCAGCCCCAGCATTTT.

V usage is TRBV7-2 and J usage is TRBJ2-5, with TRBD2 identical over 14 bases. The length of the CDR3 is 16 residues. V lost 4 bases and J lost 4; bases outside the gene matches: 5. Germline V gives CDR1 SGHTA, CDR2 FQGNSA. CDR3 DNA sequence: TGTGCCAGCAGCTCCCACGGGACTAGCGGGAGAGAGACCCAGTACTTC. Translating it yields CASSSHGTSGRETQYF.

As for this clonotype: The germline gene is not matched at one end of the junction; a read error may be the cause. The gene calls are TRBV12-3 or TRBV12-4 and TRBJ1-4; weak D call: TRBD1 (6 bases). The CDR3 length is 11 residues. CDR3 sequence reads: CASSLSGTQIF. CDR3 DNA sequence: TGTGCCAGCAGTTTGTCCGGGACACAGATTTTT.

J is TRBJ2-5 and V is TRBV20-1; TRBD2 is a possible D gene (5 bases). Germline V gene sequence: CDR1 DFQATT, CDR2 SNEGSKA (reference sequence). CDR3 length: 13 residues. Between the trimmed V and J ends, which lost 6 bases and 3 bases, there was a span of 14 bases. The CDR3 DNA reads TGCAGTGCGGTCAGGACTCCAAAAGAGACCCAGTACTTC. Amino acid sequence: CSAVRTPKETQYF.

In its sample, this clonotype was seen a few times. J is TRBJ2-3 and V is TRBV6-2 or TRBV6-3; D ambiguous. The germline V and J ends were trimmed by 0 bases and 1 base, with 20 bases remaining between them. Germline CDR1 reads MNHEY; CDR2 reads SVGEGT. The CDR3 is 19 amino acids. The CDR3 nucleotides are TGTGCCAGCAGTTACTCGCCGGCTATTGGGCCACAACGCACAGATACGCAGTATTTT. It yields the protein CASSYSPAIGPQRTDTQYF.

Here the CDR3 reads CASSSDSPPGTEAFF. In nucleotides, the CDR3 is TGCGCCAGCAGCTCTGACAGTCCCCCGGGGACTGAAGCTTTCTTT. The chain uses TRBV5-1 and TRBJ1-1; possibly TRBD1 for D (5 bases). The CDR3 length is 15 residues. CDR1 and CDR2 from the germline V gene are SGHRS and YFSETQ. V was pared by 3 bases and J by 5 bases, with 17 bases between. The whole variable domain, filled in from reference TRBV5-1 and TRBJ1-1, reads KAGVTQTPRYLIKTRGQQVTLSCSPISGHRSVSWYQQTPGQGLQFLFEYFSETQRNKGNFPGRFSGRQFSNSRSEMNVSTLELGDSALYLCASSSDSPPGTEAFFGQGTRLTVV.

This chain links TRBV29-1 with TRBJ1-2, with 8 bases matching TRBD1. The CDR3 runs 13 residues. The V gene's germline CDR1 is SQVTM and CDR2 ANQGSEA. Losses at the gene ends were 3 bases for V and 3 bases for J; bases not matched to a gene: 3. The CDR3 region has the DNA TGCAGCGTTGATGGACAGGGCGACTATGGCTACACCTTC. Encoded protein: CSVDGQGDYGYTF.